Below are 14 T cell receptor beta chains sequenced from a single sample in a study of T-cell memory formation after mild COVID-19. A single record per CDR3 protein comes from TCRdb applying MiXCR to the 5' RACE reads. The sample has a few hundred thousand distinct CDR3 sequences, roughly 20% seen once. Sequencing was carried out using PBMCs or a T cell subset sorted from them (not recorded which). Receptors were obtained from an adult woman who had mild COVID-19 (a few samples of this study predate the infection). Cell type and time point are not known.

Only one count was recorded for this clonotype. The rearrangement uses TRBV10-2 and TRBJ2-1, with D possibly being TRBD2 (5 bases). Trimming removed 2 bases from V and 8 bases from J, with 16 bases in between. Germline V gene sequence: CDR1 WSHSY, CDR2 SAAADI. This CDR3 region has 15 residues. The CDR3 DNA reads as TGCGCCAGCAGTGAGACGTTCGGGATGGCCCATGAGCAGTTCTTC. The encoded protein is CASSETFGMAHEQFF.

This clonotype was seen more than once but under ten times. This rearrangement joins TRBV13 to TRBJ2-5; D may be TRBD1 or TRBD2 (5 bases each). The CDR3 totals 13 residues. Trimming took off 4 bases at V and 4 bases at J, with 10 bases between the two ends. CDR1 is PRHDT and CDR2 is FYEKMQ in the germline V gene (reference sequence). CDR3 bases: TGTGCCAGCAGCTCCCGGGACCGAGAGACCCAGTACTTC. Amino acid sequence: CASSSRDRETQYF.

J is TRBJ2-1 and V is TRBV20-1; tentatively, D is TRBD2 (6 bases). The CDR3 is 15 amino acids. Germline V lookup: CDR1 DFQATT, CDR2 SNEGSKA (reference sequence). Between the trimmed V and J ends, which lost 4 bases and 7 bases, there was a span of 20 bases. The CDR3 DNA follows: TGCAGTGCTACCGAGGGATTGTCGGCGGGGAATGAGCAGTTCTTC. Translated, it gives CSATEGLSAGNEQFF.

This clonotype appeared a few times. The V gene is TRBV5-5, the J gene TRBJ2-7, with D perhaps TRBD1 (5 bases). CDR3 size: 13 residues. The germline CDR1 and CDR2 sequences are SGHKS and YYEKEE (reference sequence). Trimming removed 4 bases from V and 3 bases from J, with 11 bases in between. CDR3 region: CASSSHQGYEQYF. Here the CDR3 DNA reads TGTGCCAGCAGCAGTCATCAGGGCTACGAGCAGTACTTC.

CDR3 sequence: CASSVSGGRDNEQFF. CDR3 nucleotide sequence: TGTGCCAGCAGCGTTAGCGGGGGCCGAGACAATGAGCAGTTCTTC. This sequence joins TRBV5-4 and TRBJ2-1, with 9 bases aligning to TRBD2. With V trimmed by 4 bases and J by 5 bases, 7 bases remained unmatched. The CDR3 sequence is 15 residues long. Germline V lookup: CDR1 SGHNT, CDR2 YYREEE (reference sequence).

V is TRBV5-1 and J is TRBJ1-2; D gene uncertain. Per germline, CDR1 SGHRS and CDR2 YFSETQ. The CDR3 consists of 15 residues. The V end lost 4 bases, the J end lost 0 bases, and 13 bases lay between the germline ends. CDR3 sequence: CASSPGLEANYGYTF. The CDR3 DNA reads as TGCGCCAGCAGCCCCGGGTTAGAAGCTAACTATGGCTACACCTTC.

J is TRBJ2-7 and V is TRBV7-2, with D unresolved. Trimming removed 3 bases from V and 0 bases from J, with 9 bases in between. The CDR3 contains 14 residues. Germline assignment: CDR1 SGHTA and CDR2 FQGNSA. The CDR3 is CASSFRVSSYEQYV. The CDR3 DNA reads TGTGCCAGCAGCTTCCGCGTCAGCTCCTACGAGCAGTACGTC.

Here the CDR3 DNA reads TGTGCCAGCAGCCCAGCGGCGGGAGTAACTGAAGCTTTCTTT. It is translated as CASSPAAGVTEAFF. The chain is built from TRBV7-3 and TRBJ1-1; no clear D gene. The CDR3 is 14 amino acids. Trimming took off 5 bases at V and 5 bases at J, with 15 bases between the two ends. CDR1 is SGHTA, CDR2 FQGTGA, per germline.

The gene calls are TRBV4-3 and TRBJ2-1, with 8 bases fitting TRBD1. The J segment lost 8 bases and the V segment lost 3 bases, leaving 3 bases of the junction unmatched. CDR1 LGHNA and CDR2 YSLEER come from the germline V gene. The CDR3 has 13 residues. This CDR3 reads CASSQLQGDEQFF. The CDR3 bases are TGCGCCAGCAGCCAGCTACAGGGGGATGAGCAGTTCTTC.

This clonotype turned up a few times. The chain joins TRBV4-1 to TRBJ1-1, with a possible D match to TRBD1 (5 bases). This CDR3 is built from 13 residues. The germline V and J ends were trimmed by 0 bases and 11 bases, with 13 bases remaining between them. Germline lookup yields CDR1 MGHRA and CDR2 YSYEKL. The CDR3: CASSQDLLWGAFF. CDR3 nucleotide sequence: TGCGCCAGCAGCCAAGATCTCCTTTGGGGGGCTTTCTTT.

This sequence joins TRBV7-9 and TRBJ2-5; D could derive from TRBD1 or TRBD2 (5 bases each). The CDR3 covers 16 residues. V shed 5 bases and J shed 2 bases, with 18 bases lying between them. CDR1 and CDR2 (germline): SEHNR, FQNEAQ (reference sequence). The CDR3 region is CASSAWDPGAQETQYF. The CDR3 DNA reads TGTGCCAGCAGCGCCTGGGACCCCGGGGCTCAAGAGACCCAGTACTTC.

This clonotype occurred once. The J gene is TRBJ2-5, the V gene TRBV15, with 8 bases that match TRBD1. With 4 bases clipped from V and 2 bases from J, the junction kept 3 bases outside the gene matches. CDR1 and CDR2 (germline): LNHNV, YYDKDF (reference sequence). The CDR3 runs to 14 residues. CDR3 nucleotide sequence: TGTGCCACCAGCATAACAGGGGGACAAGAGACCCAGTACTTC. This codes for CATSITGGQETQYF.

The J gene is TRBJ2-6, the V gene TRBV20-1; 7 bases fit TRBD1. With 1 base clipped from V and 2 bases from J, the junction kept 2 bases outside the gene matches. This CDR3 has 15 amino acids. Germline values: CDR1 DFQATT, CDR2 SNEGSKA (reference sequence). In DNA, the CDR3 is TGCAGTGCTAGAGTGACAGGGACTGGGGCCAACGTCCTGACTTTC. As protein: CSARVTGTGANVLTF.

The chain employs TRBV9 and TRBJ1-1; D unresolved. The CDR3 spans 12 residues. V was cut by 2 bases and J by 3 bases, with 5 bases left in between. Per the germline V gene, CDR1 is SGDLS and CDR2 is YYNGEE. CDR3 amino acids: CASSVADTEAFF. In DNA form, the CDR3 reads TGTGCCAGCAGCGTCGCTGACACTGAAGCTTTCTTT. Full variable domain (outside the CDR3, taken from reference TRBV9 and TRBJ1-1): DSGVTQTPKHLITATGQRVTLRCSPRSGDLSVYWYQQSLDQGLQFLIQYYNGEERAKGNILERFSAQQFPDLHSELNLSSLELGDSALYFCASSVADTEAFFGQGTRLTVV.